The rows below give T cell receptor beta chains drawn from one sample of a study of blood T cell repertoires in COVID-19. Generated by immunoSEQ multiplex PCR, the TCRdb table keeps only in-frame clones and is missing some. The table lists under 250,000 clones, about 84% of them singletons. Specimen: peripheral blood. The receptor source for this set is a woman older than 75 with COVID-19, enrolled during active disease. The CDR3 runs from the conserved cysteine through the conserved F or W. Each record gives: V gene, J gene, D gene, clone size, CDR3 protein, CDR3 DNA. D genes are given only for firm matches. Not all rows give a size; the values are once, few, many and, for expanded clones, a class.

V gene: TRBV5-1; J gene: TRBJ2-3; D gene: -; clone size: -; CDR3 protein: CASSSGPSTDTQYF; CDR3 DNA: TGCGCCAGCAGCTCCGGTCCTAGCACAGATACGCAGTATTTT
V gene: TRBV19; J gene: TRBJ1-2; D gene: -; clone size: -; CDR3 protein: CASRTVGGDYGYTF; CDR3 DNA: TGTGCCAGTAGGACCGTAGGAGGCGACTATGGCTACACCTTC
V gene: TRBV3-1/TRBV3-2; J gene: TRBJ1-1; D gene: -; clone size: once; CDR3 protein: CASSQGATEAFF; CDR3 DNA: TGTGCCAGCAGCCAAGGGGCCACTGAAGCTTTCTTT
V gene: TRBV18; J gene: TRBJ1-3; D gene: -; clone size: -; CDR3 protein: CASSLSAGNTIYF; CDR3 DNA: TGTGCCAGCTCACTTTCAGCTGGAAACACCATATATTTT
V gene: TRBV11-2; J gene: TRBJ2-5; D gene: -; clone size: -; CDR3 protein: CASSSGSGWKETQYF; CDR3 DNA: TGTGCCAGCAGCTCCGGCTCAGGGTGGAAAGAGACCCAGTACTTC
V gene: TRBV6-1; J gene: TRBJ1-6; D gene: -; clone size: -; CDR3 protein: CASSEGGIVNSPLHF; CDR3 DNA: TGTGCCAGCAGTGAGGGGGGGATAGTGAATTCACCCCTCCACTTT
V gene: TRBV6-6; J gene: TRBJ1-1; D gene: -; clone size: -; CDR3 protein: CASSYSGGTEAFF; CDR3 DNA: TGTGCCAGCAGTTACTCGGGGGGGACTGAAGCTTTCTTT
V gene: TRBV24-1; J gene: TRBJ1-4; D gene: -; clone size: few; CDR3 protein: CATRGSGGDPTNEKLFF; CDR3 DNA: TGTGCCACCAGGGGATCCGGGGGGGACCCAACTAATGAAAAACTGTTTTTT
V gene: TRBV6-5; J gene: TRBJ2-5; D gene: TRBD1; clone size: -; CDR3 protein: CASRDRVQTQYF; CDR3 DNA: TGTGCCAGCAGGGACAGGGTTCAGACCCAGTACTTC
V gene: TRBV6-4; J gene: TRBJ1-1; D gene: -; clone size: -; CDR3 protein: CASSDSGYTEAFF; CDR3 DNA: TGTGCCAGCAGTGACTCCGGGTACACTGAAGCTTTCTTT
V gene: TRBV10-3; J gene: TRBJ1-3; D gene: TRBD1; clone size: few; CDR3 protein: CAITKIGTGTGAGNTIYF; CDR3 DNA: TGTGCCATCACGAAGATTGGGACCGGGACAGGGGCTGGAAACACCATATATTTT
V gene: TRBV6-1; J gene: TRBJ1-2; D gene: TRBD1; clone size: few; CDR3 protein: CASREGVFVGTGGYGYTF; CDR3 DNA: TGTGCCAGCAGGGAAGGGGTTTTTGTGGGGACAGGCGGCTATGGCTACACCTTC
V gene: TRBV28; J gene: TRBJ1-5; D gene: TRBD1; clone size: few; CDR3 protein: CASSATGGWSGFSNQPQHF; CDR3 DNA: TGTGCCAGCAGTGCTACAGGGGGCTGGTCGGGATTTAGCAATCAGCCCCAGCATTTT
V gene: TRBV18; J gene: TRBJ2-1; D gene: -; clone size: -; CDR3 protein: CASSPKRAAYNEQFF; CDR3 DNA: TGTGCCAGCTCACCTAAGCGGGCGGCCTACAATGAGCAGTTCTTC
V gene: TRBV6-1; J gene: TRBJ1-5; D gene: -; clone size: -; CDR3 protein: CASSESWGPQPQHF; CDR3 DNA: TGTGCCAGCAGTGAAAGTTGGGGGCCCCAGCCCCAGCATTTT
V gene: TRBV2; J gene: TRBJ2-3; D gene: -; clone size: -; CDR3 protein: CASSLGTGGTDTQYF; CDR3 DNA: TGTGCCAGCAGTTTAGGGACGGGAGGCACAGATACGCAGTATTTT
V gene: TRBV7-2; J gene: TRBJ2-1; D gene: TRBD2; clone size: -; CDR3 protein: CASSISAGAYNEQFF; CDR3 DNA: TGTGCCAGCAGCATCTCCGCGGGGGCCTACAATGAGCAGTTCTTC
V gene: TRBV7-9; J gene: TRBJ1-1; D gene: TRBD1; clone size: -; CDR3 protein: CASSPATGVVTEAFF; CDR3 DNA: TGTGCCAGCAGCCCGGCGACAGGGGTGGTCACTGAAGCTTTCTTT
V gene: TRBV2; J gene: TRBJ1-4; D gene: -; clone size: -; CDR3 protein: CASSGGQGHEKLFF; CDR3 DNA: TGTGCCAGCAGCGGCGGGCAGGGGCACGAAAAACTGTTTTTT
V gene: TRBV24-1; J gene: TRBJ1-2; D gene: TRBD1; clone size: -; CDR3 protein: CATSDLDRGDGYTF; CDR3 DNA: TGTGCCACCAGTGACCTGGACAGGGGGGATGGCTACACCTTC
V gene: TRBV19; J gene: TRBJ1-1; D gene: -; clone size: -; CDR3 protein: CASSPTGLNTEAFF; CDR3 DNA: TGTGCCAGTAGCCCTACAGGGCTGAACACTGAAGCTTTCTTT
V gene: TRBV11-1; J gene: TRBJ1-1; D gene: -; clone size: -; CDR3 protein: CASSLKGGAEAFF; CDR3 DNA: TGTGCCAGCAGCTTAAAAGGGGGAGCTGAAGCTTTCTTT
V gene: TRBV10-3; J gene: TRBJ1-5; D gene: TRBD1; clone size: -; CDR3 protein: CAIGRDSKNQPQHF; CDR3 DNA: TGTGCCATCGGCCGGGACAGTAAAAATCAGCCCCAGCATTTT
V gene: TRBV5-1; J gene: TRBJ1-6; D gene: TRBD1; clone size: -; CDR3 protein: CASSPGQGGSYNSPLHF; CDR3 DNA: TGCGCCAGCAGCCCGGGACAGGGAGGAAGCTATAATTCACCCCTCCACTTT
V gene: TRBV24-1; J gene: TRBJ1-2; D gene: TRBD1; clone size: -; CDR3 protein: CATSDPTGGGYTF; CDR3 DNA: TGTGCCACCAGTGACCCGACAGGGGGTGGCTACACCTTC
V gene: TRBV19; J gene: TRBJ1-1; D gene: -; clone size: -; CDR3 protein: CASRTDRRMNTEAFF; CDR3 DNA: TGTGCCAGTAGGACCGACAGGCGAATGAACACTGAAGCTTTCTTT
V gene: TRBV12-3/TRBV12-4; J gene: TRBJ1-4; D gene: -; clone size: -; CDR3 protein: CASSFGGGEKLFF; CDR3 DNA: TGTGCCAGCAGTTTCGGGGGTGGGGAAAAACTGTTTTTT
V gene: TRBV29-1; J gene: TRBJ2-1; D gene: -; clone size: -; CDR3 protein: CSVEQGYSYNEQFF; CDR3 DNA: TGCAGCGTTGAACAGGGGTACTCCTACAATGAGCAGTTCTTC
V gene: TRBV2; J gene: TRBJ1-1; D gene: TRBD1; clone size: once; CDR3 protein: CASSLQGPMNTEAFF; CDR3 DNA: TGTGCCAGCAGTCTACAGGGGCCAATGAACACTGAAGCTTTCTTT
V gene: TRBV5-4; J gene: TRBJ2-5; D gene: TRBD2; clone size: -; CDR3 protein: CASSPAVAGGQETQYF; CDR3 DNA: TGTGCCAGCAGCCCGGCCGTAGCGGGGGGGCAAGAGACCCAGTACTTC
V gene: TRBV12-3/TRBV12-4; J gene: TRBJ2-7; D gene: -; clone size: few; CDR3 protein: CASSLNRYYEQYF; CDR3 DNA: TGTGCCAGCAGTTTGAACAGATACTACGAGCAGTACTTC
V gene: TRBV6-2/TRBV6-3; J gene: TRBJ2-1; D gene: -; clone size: -; CDR3 protein: CASSYYGGGGNEQFF; CDR3 DNA: TGTGCCAGCAGTTACTACGGAGGGGGGGGCAATGAGCAGTTCTTC
V gene: TRBV5-1; J gene: TRBJ1-4; D gene: -; clone size: -; CDR3 protein: CASSPLDNEKLFF; CDR3 DNA: TGCGCCAGCAGTCCCTTAGATAATGAAAAACTGTTTTTT
V gene: TRBV24-1; J gene: TRBJ1-1; D gene: -; clone size: -; CDR3 protein: CATKGLGNTEAFF; CDR3 DNA: TGTGCCACCAAGGGACTGGGGAACACTGAAGCTTTCTTT
V gene: TRBV7-2; J gene: TRBJ1-5; D gene: -; clone size: -; CDR3 protein: CASALGGDSNQPQHF; CDR3 DNA: TGTGCCAGCGCCCTGGGGGGGGATAGCAATCAGCCCCAGCATTTT
V gene: TRBV5-1; J gene: TRBJ1-1; D gene: -; clone size: few; CDR3 protein: CASSHDNGVAEAFF; CDR3 DNA: TGCGCCAGCAGCCACGACAATGGTGTCGCTGAAGCTTTCTTT
V gene: TRBV6-5; J gene: TRBJ1-1; D gene: -; clone size: -; CDR3 protein: CASSKNSGVGTEAFF; CDR3 DNA: TGTGCCAGCAGTAAGAACTCAGGGGTCGGGACTGAAGCTTTCTTT
V gene: TRBV5-6; J gene: TRBJ1-4; D gene: -; clone size: -; CDR3 protein: CASSHGGEKLFF; CDR3 DNA: TGTGCCAGCAGCCACGGAGGGGAAAAACTGTTTTTT
V gene: TRBV4-3; J gene: TRBJ1-1; D gene: TRBD1; clone size: -; CDR3 protein: CASSRGGQGTEAFF; CDR3 DNA: TGCGCCAGCAGCCGGGGGGGACAGGGCACTGAAGCTTTCTTT
V gene: TRBV3-1/TRBV3-2; J gene: TRBJ2-3; D gene: TRBD2; clone size: -; CDR3 protein: CVSRPAGGPSTDTQYF; CDR3 DNA: TGTGTCAGCAGACCGGCGGGGGGCCCAAGCACAGATACGCAGTATTTT
V gene: TRBV11-3; J gene: TRBJ2-3; D gene: -; clone size: once; CDR3 protein: CASSHSGGDTQYF; CDR3 DNA: TGTGCCAGCAGCCACTCCGGGGGAGATACGCAGTATTTT
V gene: TRBV5-1; J gene: TRBJ1-6; D gene: -; clone size: few; CDR3 protein: CASSGGTSPLHF; CDR3 DNA: TGCGCCAGCTCCGGCGGGACCTCACCCCTCCACTTT
V gene: TRBV28; J gene: TRBJ2-4; D gene: -; clone size: -; CDR3 protein: CASSLVGDLGKNIQYF; CDR3 DNA: TGTGCCAGCAGTTTGGTGGGAGACTTGGGCAAAAACATTCAGTACTTC
V gene: TRBV10-1; J gene: TRBJ1-2; D gene: TRBD1; clone size: -; CDR3 protein: CASSQPEIRQGRVYGYTF; CDR3 DNA: TGCGCCAGCAGTCAACCCGAAATACGACAGGGGAGAGTCTATGGCTACACCTTC
V gene: TRBV3-1/TRBV3-2; J gene: TRBJ2-2; D gene: -; clone size: -; CDR3 protein: CASSFRGSGELFF; CDR3 DNA: TGTGCCAGCAGTTTCAGGGGATCCGGGGAGCTGTTTTTT
V gene: TRBV5-5; J gene: TRBJ1-5; D gene: -; clone size: -; CDR3 protein: CASSLLGDSNQPQHF; CDR3 DNA: TGTGCCAGCAGCTTGCTAGGGGATAGCAATCAGCCCCAGCATTTT
V gene: TRBV7-8; J gene: TRBJ2-5; D gene: TRBD1; clone size: -; CDR3 protein: CASSLHMTGDAGETQYF; CDR3 DNA: TGTGCCAGCAGCCTACATATGACAGGGGACGCGGGAGAGACCCAGTACTTC
V gene: TRBV3-1/TRBV3-2; J gene: TRBJ2-2; D gene: TRBD2; clone size: -; CDR3 protein: CASSQARRRGYTGELFF; CDR3 DNA: TGTGCCAGCAGCCAAGCTAGGCGGCGGGGGTACACCGGGGAGCTGTTTTTT
V gene: TRBV7-9; J gene: TRBJ2-5; D gene: TRBD1; clone size: once; CDR3 protein: CASSLLLDRGRETQYF; CDR3 DNA: TGTGCCAGCAGCTTACTCTTGGACAGGGGAAGGGAGACCCAGTACTTC
V gene: TRBV7-2; J gene: TRBJ1-5; D gene: -; clone size: -; CDR3 protein: CASSPSGRQNQPQHF; CDR3 DNA: TGTGCCAGCAGCCCTTCGGGCAGACAGAATCAGCCCCAGCATTTT
V gene: TRBV3-1/TRBV3-2; J gene: TRBJ2-5; D gene: TRBD2; clone size: -; CDR3 protein: CASSQGRGGGLQETQYF; CDR3 DNA: TGTGCCAGCAGCCAAGGGCGGGGCGGGGGGTTACAAGAGACCCAGTACTTC
V gene: TRBV2; J gene: TRBJ2-1; D gene: -; clone size: once; CDR3 protein: CASSALRDKEFF; CDR3 DNA: TGTGCCAGCAGTGCCCTAAGGGACAAGGAGTTCTTC
V gene: TRBV19; J gene: TRBJ1-2; D gene: TRBD1; clone size: -; CDR3 protein: CASSNDRDAGYGYTF; CDR3 DNA: TGTGCCAGTAGTAACGACAGGGATGCTGGTTATGGCTACACCTTC
V gene: TRBV6-2/TRBV6-3; J gene: TRBJ2-5; D gene: -; clone size: -; CDR3 protein: CASSVEGTQYF; CDR3 DNA: TGTGCCAGCAGCGTGGAGGGGACCCAGTACTTC
V gene: TRBV5-1; J gene: TRBJ2-2; D gene: -; clone size: -; CDR3 protein: CASSLEFAGIRNTGELFF; CDR3 DNA: TGCGCCAGCAGCTTGGAATTCGCAGGGATAAGGAACACCGGGGAGCTGTTTTTT
V gene: TRBV6-5; J gene: TRBJ2-1; D gene: -; clone size: -; CDR3 protein: CASSSGLVPPFF; CDR3 DNA: TGTGCCAGCAGCTCTGGACTCGTCCCTCCGTTCTTC
V gene: TRBV5-4; J gene: TRBJ1-1; D gene: -; clone size: -; CDR3 protein: CASTELGVVTEAFF; CDR3 DNA: TGTGCCAGCACAGAGTTAGGGGTGGTCACTGAAGCTTTCTTT
V gene: TRBV28; J gene: TRBJ2-7; D gene: TRBD1; clone size: -; CDR3 protein: CASSFSGTDYEQYF; CDR3 DNA: TGTGCCAGCAGTTTCTCAGGGACAGACTACGAGCAGTACTTC
V gene: TRBV5-1; J gene: TRBJ2-7; D gene: -; clone size: -; CDR3 protein: CASSPAVQGTGYEQYF; CDR3 DNA: TGCGCCAGCAGCCCGGCGGTCCAGGGTACGGGCTACGAGCAGTACTTC